This note documents a single T cell receptor beta chain sequence. Its antigen is not known. This sample was included in a study of T cells expressing NK-cell markers. For the study at large: The TCR beta repertoires were obtained from sorted CD3+CD56+NKG2C+, CD3+CD56+NKG2C- and CD3+CD56-NKG2C+ T cells. Sequencing covered eight donors, seven HCMV-seropositive and one seronegative.

The CDR3 is 12 residues long. The V gene's germline CDR1 is SGDLS and CDR2 YYNGEE. TCR beta cDNA was made by 5'RACE template switching with UMIs. One entry per CDR3 protein, without DNA, is what TCRdb gives after re-calling the 5' RACE reads. Its table records about 260,000 distinct CDR3 sequences. General study results and limits: A few donors' CD3+CD56-NKG2C+ cells were dominated by the same clonotypes.

The V gene is TRBV9, the J gene TRBJ1-6. The sequence was obtained from a woman between 18 and 69 years old in good health. What was sequenced was blood T cells: a sorted CD56 or NKG2C T cell subset, CD4+ or CD8+ T cells, or bulk PBMC T cells (not recorded which). CDR3 protein: CASSVAMSPLHF.